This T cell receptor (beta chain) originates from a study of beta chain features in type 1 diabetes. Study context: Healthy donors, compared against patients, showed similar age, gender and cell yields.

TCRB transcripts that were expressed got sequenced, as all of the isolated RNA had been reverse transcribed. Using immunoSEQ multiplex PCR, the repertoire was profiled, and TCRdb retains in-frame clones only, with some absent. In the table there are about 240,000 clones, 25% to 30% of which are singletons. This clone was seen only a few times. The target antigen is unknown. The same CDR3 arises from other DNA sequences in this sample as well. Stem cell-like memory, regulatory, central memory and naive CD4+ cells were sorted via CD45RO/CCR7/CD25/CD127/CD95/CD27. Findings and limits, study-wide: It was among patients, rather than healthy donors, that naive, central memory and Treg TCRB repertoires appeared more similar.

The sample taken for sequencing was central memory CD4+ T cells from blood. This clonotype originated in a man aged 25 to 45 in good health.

The chain's CDR3 is CAWSRGLDTEAFF. The CDR3 DNA is TGTGCCTGGAGCAGGGGGCTTGACACTGAAGCTTTCTTT. J is TRBJ1-1 and V is TRBV30; 8 bases map to TRBD1. The V gene's germline CDR1 is GTSNPN and CDR2 SVGIG (reference sequence). Trimming at V came to 3 bases and at J to 3 bases, leaving 3 bases not matched to a gene. The CDR3 spans 13 residues.